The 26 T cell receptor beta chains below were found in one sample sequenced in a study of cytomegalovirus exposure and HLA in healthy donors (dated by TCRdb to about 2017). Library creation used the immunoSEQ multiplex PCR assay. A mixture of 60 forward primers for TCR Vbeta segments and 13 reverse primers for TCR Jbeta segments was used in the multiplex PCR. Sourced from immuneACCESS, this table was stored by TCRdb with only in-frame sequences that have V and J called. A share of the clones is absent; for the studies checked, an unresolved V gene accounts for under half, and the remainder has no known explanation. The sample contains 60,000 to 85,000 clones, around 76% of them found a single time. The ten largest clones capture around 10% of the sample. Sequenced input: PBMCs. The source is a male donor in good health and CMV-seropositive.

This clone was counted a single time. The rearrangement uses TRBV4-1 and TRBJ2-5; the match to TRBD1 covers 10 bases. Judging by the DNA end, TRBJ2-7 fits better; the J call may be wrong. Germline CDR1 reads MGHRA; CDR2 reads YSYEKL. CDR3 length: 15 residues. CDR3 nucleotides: TGCGCCAGCAGCCTAGACAGGGGGCAGGCCTACGAGCAGTACTTC. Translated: CASSLDRGQAYEQYF.

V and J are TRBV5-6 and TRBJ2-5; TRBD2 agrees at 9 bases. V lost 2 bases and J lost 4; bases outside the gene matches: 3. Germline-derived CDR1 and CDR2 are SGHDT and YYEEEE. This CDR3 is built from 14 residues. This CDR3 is CASSFLTSGETQYF. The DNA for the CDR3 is TGTGCCAGCAGCTTTCTGACTAGCGGAGAGACCCAGTACTTC.

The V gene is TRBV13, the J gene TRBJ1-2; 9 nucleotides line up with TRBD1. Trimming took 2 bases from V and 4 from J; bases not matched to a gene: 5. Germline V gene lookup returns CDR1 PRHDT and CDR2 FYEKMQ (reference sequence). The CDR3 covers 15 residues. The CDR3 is CASSLRDRVVYGYTF. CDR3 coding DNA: TGTGCCAGCAGCTTAAGGGACAGGGTAGTCTATGGCTACACCTTC.

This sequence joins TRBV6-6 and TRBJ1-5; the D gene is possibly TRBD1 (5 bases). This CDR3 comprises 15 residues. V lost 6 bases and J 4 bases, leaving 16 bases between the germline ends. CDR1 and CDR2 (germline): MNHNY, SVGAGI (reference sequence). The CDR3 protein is CASRTATDPNQPQHF. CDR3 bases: TGTGCCAGCAGGACCGCGACAGACCCAAATCAGCCCCAGCATTTT.

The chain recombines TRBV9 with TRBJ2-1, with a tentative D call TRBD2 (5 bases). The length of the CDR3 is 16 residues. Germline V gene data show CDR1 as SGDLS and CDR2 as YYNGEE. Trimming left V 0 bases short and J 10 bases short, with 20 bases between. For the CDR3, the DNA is TGTGCCAGCAGCGTAGAGGACGGCGCTCGAGCGGTGGAGCAGTTCTTC. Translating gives CASSVEDGARAVEQFF.

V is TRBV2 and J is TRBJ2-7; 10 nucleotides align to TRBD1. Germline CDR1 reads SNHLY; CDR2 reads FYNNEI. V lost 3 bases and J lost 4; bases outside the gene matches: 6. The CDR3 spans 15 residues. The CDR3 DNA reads TGTGCCAGCAGTGAGGGGACAGGGGCCCCTTACGAGCAGTACTTC. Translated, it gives CASSEGTGAPYEQYF.

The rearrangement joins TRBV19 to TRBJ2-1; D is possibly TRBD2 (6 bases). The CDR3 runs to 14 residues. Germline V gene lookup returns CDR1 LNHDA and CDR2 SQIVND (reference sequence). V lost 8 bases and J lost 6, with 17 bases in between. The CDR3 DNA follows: TGTGCCAGTCGTCGGGACTTCATTTCCAATGAGCAGTTCTTC. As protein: CASRRDFISNEQFF.

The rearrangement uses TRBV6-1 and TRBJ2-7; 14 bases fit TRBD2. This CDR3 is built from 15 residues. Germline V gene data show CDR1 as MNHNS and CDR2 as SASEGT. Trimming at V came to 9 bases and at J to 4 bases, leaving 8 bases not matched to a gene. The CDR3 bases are TGTGCCAGTTTTGGGACTAGCGGGAGCGGGTACGAGCAGTACTTC. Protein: CASFGTSGSGYEQYF.

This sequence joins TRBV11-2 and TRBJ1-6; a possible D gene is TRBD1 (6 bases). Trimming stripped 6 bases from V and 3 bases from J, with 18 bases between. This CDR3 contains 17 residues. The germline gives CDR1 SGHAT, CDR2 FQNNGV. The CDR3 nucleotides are TGTGCCAGCAGGAGAACAGGGCTATCCCTCTATAATTCACCCCTCCACTTT. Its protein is CASRRTGLSLYNSPLHF. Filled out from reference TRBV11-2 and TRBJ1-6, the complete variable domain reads EAGVAQSPRYKIIEKRQSVAFWCNPISGHATLYWYQQILGQGPKLLIQFQNNGVVDDSQLPKDRFSAERLKGVDSTLKIQPAKLEDSAVYLCASRRTGLSLYNSPLHFGNGTRLTVT.

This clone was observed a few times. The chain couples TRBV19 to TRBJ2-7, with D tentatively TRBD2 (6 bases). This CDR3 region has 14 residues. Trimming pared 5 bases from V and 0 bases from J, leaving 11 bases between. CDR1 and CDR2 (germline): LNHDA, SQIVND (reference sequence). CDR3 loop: CASSYREYSYEQYF. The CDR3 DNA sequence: TGTGCCAGTAGTTACCGGGAGTACTCCTACGAGCAGTACTTC.

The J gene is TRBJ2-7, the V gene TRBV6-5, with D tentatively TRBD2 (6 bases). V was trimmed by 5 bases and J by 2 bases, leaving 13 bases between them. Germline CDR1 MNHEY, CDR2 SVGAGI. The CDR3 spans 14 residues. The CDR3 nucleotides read TGTGCCAGCAGTACCGGGACTGGTGCCTACGAGCAGTACTTC. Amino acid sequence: CASSTGTGAYEQYF.

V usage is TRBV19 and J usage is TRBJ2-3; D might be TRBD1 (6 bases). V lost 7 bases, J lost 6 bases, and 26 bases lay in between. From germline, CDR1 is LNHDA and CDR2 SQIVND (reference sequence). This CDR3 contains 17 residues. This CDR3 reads CASTSRGQGSLKDTQYF. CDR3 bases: TGTGCCAGTACCTCCCGGGGCCAGGGGTCCCTGAAGGATACGCAGTATTTT. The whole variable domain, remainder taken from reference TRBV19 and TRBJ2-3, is DGGITQSPKYLFRKEGQNVTLSCEQNLNHDAMYWYRQDPGQGLRLIYYSQIVNDFQKGDIAEGYSVSREKKESFPLTVTSAQKNPTAFYLCASTSRGQGSLKDTQYFGPGTRLTVL.

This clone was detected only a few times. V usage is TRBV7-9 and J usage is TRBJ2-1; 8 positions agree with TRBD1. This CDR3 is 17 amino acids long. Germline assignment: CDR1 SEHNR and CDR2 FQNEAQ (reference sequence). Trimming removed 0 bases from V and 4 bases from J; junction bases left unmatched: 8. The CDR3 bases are TGTGCCAGCAGCTTAGCTCGACAGGGGCGCTTTTACAATGAGCAGTTCTTC. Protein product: CASSLARQGRFYNEQFF. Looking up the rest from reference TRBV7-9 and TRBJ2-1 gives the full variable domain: DTGVSQNPRHKITKRGQNVTFRCDPISEHNRLYWYRQTLGQGPEFLTYFQNEAQLEKSRLLSDRFSAERPKGSFSTLEIQRTEQGDSAMYLCASSLARQGRFYNEQFFGPGTRLTVL.

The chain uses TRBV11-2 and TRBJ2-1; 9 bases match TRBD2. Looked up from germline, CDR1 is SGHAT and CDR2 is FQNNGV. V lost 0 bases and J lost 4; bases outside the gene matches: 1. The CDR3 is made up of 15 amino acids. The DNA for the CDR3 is TGTGCCAGCAGCTTAGAAGCGGGGGGTTACAATGAGCAGTTCTTC. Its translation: CASSLEAGGYNEQFF. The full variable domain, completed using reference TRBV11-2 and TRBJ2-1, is EAGVAQSPRYKIIEKRQSVAFWCNPISGHATLYWYQQILGQGPKLLIQFQNNGVVDDSQLPKDRFSAERLKGVDSTLKIQPAKLEDSAVYLCASSLEAGGYNEQFFGPGTRLTVL.

The CDR3 coding sequence is TGTGCCAGCAGTTTATCTTACAGGGGGCTGGCCGAGCAGTACTTC. It specifies CASSLSYRGLAEQYF. V is TRBV27 and J is TRBJ2-7, with 9 nucleotides matching TRBD1. Germline trimming cut 0 bases from V and 6 bases from J; bases unmatched to any gene: 6. CDR3 length equals 15 residues. From germline, CDR1 is MNHEY and CDR2 SMNVEV (reference sequence).

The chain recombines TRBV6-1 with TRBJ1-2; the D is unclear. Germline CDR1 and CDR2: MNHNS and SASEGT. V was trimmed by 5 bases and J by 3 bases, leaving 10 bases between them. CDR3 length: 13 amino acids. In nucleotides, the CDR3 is TGTGCCAGCAGTATAAGCCTGGACTATGGCTACACCTTC. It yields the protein CASSISLDYGYTF.

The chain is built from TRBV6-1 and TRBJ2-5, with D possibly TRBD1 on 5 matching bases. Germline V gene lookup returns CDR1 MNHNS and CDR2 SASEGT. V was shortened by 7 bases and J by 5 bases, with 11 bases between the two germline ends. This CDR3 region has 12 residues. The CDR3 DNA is TGTGCCAGCATGCAGGGTGGGGAGACCCAGTACTTC. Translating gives CASMQGGETQYF.

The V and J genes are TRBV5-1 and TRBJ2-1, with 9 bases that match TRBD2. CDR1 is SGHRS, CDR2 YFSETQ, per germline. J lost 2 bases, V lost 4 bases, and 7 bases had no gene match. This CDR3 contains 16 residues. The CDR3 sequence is CASSLRGGQAYNEQFF. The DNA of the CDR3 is TGCGCCAGCAGCCTGCGGGGGGGGCAGGCCTACAATGAGCAGTTCTTC.

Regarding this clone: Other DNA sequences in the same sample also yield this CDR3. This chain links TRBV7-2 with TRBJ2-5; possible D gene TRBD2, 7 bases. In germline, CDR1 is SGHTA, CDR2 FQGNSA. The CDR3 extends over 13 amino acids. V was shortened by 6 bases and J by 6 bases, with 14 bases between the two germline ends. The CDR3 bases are TGTGCCAGCAGTCCCGGGGGGCTACAGACCCAGTACTTC. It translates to CASSPGGLQTQYF. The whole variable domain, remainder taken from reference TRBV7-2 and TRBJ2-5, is GAGVSQSPSNKVTEKGKDVELRCDPISGHTALYWYRQSLGQGLEFLIYFQGNSAPDKSGLPSDRFSAERTGGSVSTLTIQRTQQEDSAVYLCASSPGGLQTQYFGPGTRLLVL.

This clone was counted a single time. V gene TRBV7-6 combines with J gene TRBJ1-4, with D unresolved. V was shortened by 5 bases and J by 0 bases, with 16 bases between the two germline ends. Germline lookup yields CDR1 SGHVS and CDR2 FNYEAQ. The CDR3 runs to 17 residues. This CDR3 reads CASSQHGGLATNEKLFF. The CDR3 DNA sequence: TGTGCCAGCAGCCAGCACGGAGGGTTGGCAACTAATGAAAAACTGTTTTTT.

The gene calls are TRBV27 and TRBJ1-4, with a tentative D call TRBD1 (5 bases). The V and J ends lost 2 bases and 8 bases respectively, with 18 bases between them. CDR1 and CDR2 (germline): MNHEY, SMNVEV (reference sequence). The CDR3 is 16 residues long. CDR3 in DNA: TGTGCCAGCAGTTTAGTATGGGGCGCATATAGGGAAAAACTGTTTTTT. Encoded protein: CASSLVWGAYREKLFF.

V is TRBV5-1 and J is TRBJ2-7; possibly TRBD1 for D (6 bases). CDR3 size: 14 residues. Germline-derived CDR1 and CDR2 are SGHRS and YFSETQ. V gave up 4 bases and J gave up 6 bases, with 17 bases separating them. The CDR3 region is CASSKQGSSGEQYF. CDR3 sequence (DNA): TGCGCCAGCAGCAAACAGGGTTCATCAGGCGAGCAGTACTTC.

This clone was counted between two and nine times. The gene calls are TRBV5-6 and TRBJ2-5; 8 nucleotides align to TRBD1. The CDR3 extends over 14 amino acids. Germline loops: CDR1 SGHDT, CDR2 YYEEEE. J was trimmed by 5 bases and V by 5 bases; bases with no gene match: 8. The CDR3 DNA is TGTGCCAGCAGGGAGGGAACAGGGGGTGAGACCCAGTACTTC. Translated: CASREGTGGETQYF.

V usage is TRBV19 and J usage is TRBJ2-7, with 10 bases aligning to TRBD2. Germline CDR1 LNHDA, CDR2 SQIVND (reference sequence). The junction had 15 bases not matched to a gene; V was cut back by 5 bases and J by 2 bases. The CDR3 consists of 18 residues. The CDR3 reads CASSFRLAGTPNPYEQYF. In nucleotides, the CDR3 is TGTGCCAGTAGTTTCCGACTAGCGGGTACACCGAACCCCTACGAGCAGTACTTC. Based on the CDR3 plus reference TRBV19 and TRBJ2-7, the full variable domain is DGGITQSPKYLFRKEGQNVTLSCEQNLNHDAMYWYRQDPGQGLRLIYYSQIVNDFQKGDIAEGYSVSREKKESFPLTVTSAQKNPTAFYLCASSFRLAGTPNPYEQYFGPGTRLTVT.

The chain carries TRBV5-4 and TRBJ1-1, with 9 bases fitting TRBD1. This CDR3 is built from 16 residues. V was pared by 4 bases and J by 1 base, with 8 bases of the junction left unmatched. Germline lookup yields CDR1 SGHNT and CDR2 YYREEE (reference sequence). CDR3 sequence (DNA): TGTGCCAGCAGCCGCGGTACAGGGGGCCCGAACACTGAAGCTTTCTTT. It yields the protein CASSRGTGGPNTEAFF. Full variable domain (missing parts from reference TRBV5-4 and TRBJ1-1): ETGVTQSPTHLIKTRGQQVTLRCSSQSGHNTVSWYQQALGQGPQFIFQYYREEENGRGNFPPRFSGLQFPNYSSELNVNALELDDSALYLCASSRGTGGPNTEAFFGQGTRLTVV.

The CDR3 sequence is CASSLVAGEYTGELFF. The CDR3 region has the DNA TGTGCCAGCAGCTTGGTGGCGGGAGAGTACACCGGGGAGCTGTTTTTT. The rearrangement links TRBV5-4 to TRBJ2-2; 7 positions agree with TRBD2. The germline CDR1 and CDR2 sequences are SGHNT and YYREEE (reference sequence). There are 16 residues in the CDR3. The ends lost 0 bases at V and 3 bases at J; junction bases unmatched: 5.